The T cell receptor beta chain under discussion was sequenced for a study of blood T cells in healthy people across ages. Using a J-beta primer mix together with a sample-barcoded 5' primer, a second PCR was run for roughly 7 to 12 cycles. Each CDR3 protein is one row after TCRdb ran MiXCR on the 5' RACE reads. In the table there are some 1.5 million distinct CDR3 sequences, approximately 42% of which are singletons. This clonotype showed up many times. Its antigen remains unknown. V trimming: 5 bases; J trimming: 5 bases; junction bases outside the gene matches: 6. The CDR3 runs 14 residues. Germline CDR1 reads MGHRA; CDR2 reads YSYEKL. Study-level points and caveats: What prevented conclusive comparison of naive and antigen-experienced cells was that PBMCs were unsorted. Estimates of total diversity, which came from one million sequenced T cells, were considered to be underestimates. Higher diversity and more naive CD4+ cells were features of long-lived donors, compared to aged donors.

Individuals who donated were healthy Caucasians from Russia aged 6 to 90. This TCR derives from a young woman in good health. Source material: blood. This chain uses TRBV4-1 with TRBJ1-2; 9 bases map to TRBD1. CDR3 sequence: CASSSRDRAYGYTF. The CDR3 bases are TGCGCCAGCAGCAGCCGGGACAGGGCATATGGCTACACCTTC.